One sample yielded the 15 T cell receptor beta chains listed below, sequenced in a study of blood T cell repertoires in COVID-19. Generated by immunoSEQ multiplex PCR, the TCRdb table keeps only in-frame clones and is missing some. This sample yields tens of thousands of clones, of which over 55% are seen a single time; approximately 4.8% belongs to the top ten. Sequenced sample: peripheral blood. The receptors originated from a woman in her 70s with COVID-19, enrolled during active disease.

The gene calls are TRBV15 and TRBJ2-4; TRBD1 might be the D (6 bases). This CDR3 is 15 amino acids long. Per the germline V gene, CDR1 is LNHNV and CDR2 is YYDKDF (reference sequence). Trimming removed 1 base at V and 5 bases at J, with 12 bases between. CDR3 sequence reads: CATSRVVAGENIQYF. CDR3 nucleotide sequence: TGTGCCACCAGCAGAGTAGTGGCAGGGGAAAACATTCAGTACTTC.

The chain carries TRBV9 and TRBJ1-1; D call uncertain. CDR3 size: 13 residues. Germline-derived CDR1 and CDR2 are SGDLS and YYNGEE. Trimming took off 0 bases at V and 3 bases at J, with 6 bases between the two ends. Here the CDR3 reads CASSVDSYTEAFF. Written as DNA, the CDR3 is TGTGCCAGCAGCGTAGACAGCTACACTGAAGCTTTCTTT.

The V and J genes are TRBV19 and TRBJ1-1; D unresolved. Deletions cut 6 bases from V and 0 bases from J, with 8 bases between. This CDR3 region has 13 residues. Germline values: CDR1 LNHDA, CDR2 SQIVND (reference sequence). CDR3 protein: CASSGRMNTEAFF. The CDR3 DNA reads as TGTGCCAGTAGCGGGAGGATGAACACTGAAGCTTTCTTT.

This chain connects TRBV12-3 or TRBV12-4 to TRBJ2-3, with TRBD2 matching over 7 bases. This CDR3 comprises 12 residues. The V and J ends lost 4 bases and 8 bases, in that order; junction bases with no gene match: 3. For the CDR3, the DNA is TGTGCCAGCAGTTCCTGGGAGGGTACGCAGTATTTT. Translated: CASSSWEGTQYF.

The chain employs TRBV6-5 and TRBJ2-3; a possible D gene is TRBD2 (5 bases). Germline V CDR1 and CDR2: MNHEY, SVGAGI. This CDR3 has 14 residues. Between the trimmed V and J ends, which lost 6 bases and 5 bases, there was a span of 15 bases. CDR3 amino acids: CASRSYGSGDTQYF. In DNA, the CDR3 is TGTGCCAGCAGATCGTATGGGAGTGGAGATACGCAGTATTTT.

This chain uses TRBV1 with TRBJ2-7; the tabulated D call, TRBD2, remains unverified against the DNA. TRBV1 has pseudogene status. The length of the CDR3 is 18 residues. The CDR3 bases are TGCACCAGCAGCCAAGATACAGCGGGAAACCCCCGGATCTACGAGCAGTACGTC. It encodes CTSSQDTAGNPRIYEQYV.

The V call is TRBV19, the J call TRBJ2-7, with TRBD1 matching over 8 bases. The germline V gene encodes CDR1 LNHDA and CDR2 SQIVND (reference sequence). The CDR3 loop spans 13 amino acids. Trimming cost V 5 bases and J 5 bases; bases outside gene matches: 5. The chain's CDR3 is CASSRRGLDEQYF. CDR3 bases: TGTGCCAGTAGTCGCAGGGGGCTCGACGAGCAGTACTTC.

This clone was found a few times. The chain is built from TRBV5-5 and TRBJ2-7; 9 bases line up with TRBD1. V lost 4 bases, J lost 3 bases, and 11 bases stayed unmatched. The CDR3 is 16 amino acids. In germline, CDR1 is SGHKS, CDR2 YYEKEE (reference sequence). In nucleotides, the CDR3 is TGTGCCAGCAGCCTAAAGGACAGGGGAGTACGCTACGAGCAGTACTTC. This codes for CASSLKDRGVRYEQYF.

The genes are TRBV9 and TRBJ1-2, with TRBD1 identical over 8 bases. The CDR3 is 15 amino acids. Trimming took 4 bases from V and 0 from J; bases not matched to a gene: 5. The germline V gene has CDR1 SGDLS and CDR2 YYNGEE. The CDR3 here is CASSSRGRANYGYTF. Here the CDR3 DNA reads TGTGCCAGCAGCTCCAGGGGGCGAGCTAACTATGGCTACACCTTC.

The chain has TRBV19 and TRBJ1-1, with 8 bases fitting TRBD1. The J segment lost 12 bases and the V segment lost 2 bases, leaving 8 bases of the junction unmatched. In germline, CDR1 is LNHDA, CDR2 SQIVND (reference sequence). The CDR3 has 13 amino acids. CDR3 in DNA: TGTGCCAGTAGTATAAATTCGAACAGGGGGACTTTCTTT. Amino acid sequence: CASSINSNRGTFF.

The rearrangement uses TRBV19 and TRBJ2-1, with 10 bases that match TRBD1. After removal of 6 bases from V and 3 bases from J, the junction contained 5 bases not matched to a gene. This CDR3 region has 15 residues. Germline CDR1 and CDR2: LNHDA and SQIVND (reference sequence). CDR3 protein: CASSRQGAIYNEQFF. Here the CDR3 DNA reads TGTGCCAGTAGCCGACAGGGGGCCATCTACAATGAGCAGTTCTTC.

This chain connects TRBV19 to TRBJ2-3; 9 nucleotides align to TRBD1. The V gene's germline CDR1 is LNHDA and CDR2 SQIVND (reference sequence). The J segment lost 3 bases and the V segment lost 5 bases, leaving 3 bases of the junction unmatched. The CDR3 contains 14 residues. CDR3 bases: TGTGCCAGTAGTCACAGGGGGCCGACAGATACGCAGTATTTT. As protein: CASSHRGPTDTQYF.

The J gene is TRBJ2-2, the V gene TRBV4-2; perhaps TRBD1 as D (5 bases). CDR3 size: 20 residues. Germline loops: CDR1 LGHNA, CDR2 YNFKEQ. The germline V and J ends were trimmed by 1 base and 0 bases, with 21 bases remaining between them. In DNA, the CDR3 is TGTGCCAGCAGCCAAGGTGGGGCAGGAGACAAACTAACGAACACCGGGGAGCTGTTTTTT. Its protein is CASSQGGAGDKLTNTGELFF.

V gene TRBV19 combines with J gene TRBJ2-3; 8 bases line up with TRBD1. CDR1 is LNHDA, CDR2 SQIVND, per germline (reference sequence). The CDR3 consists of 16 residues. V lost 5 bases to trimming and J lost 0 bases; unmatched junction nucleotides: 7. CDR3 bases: TGTGCCAGTAGTGGCGACAGGGGCCCTAGCACAGATACGCAGTATTTT. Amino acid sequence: CASSGDRGPSTDTQYF. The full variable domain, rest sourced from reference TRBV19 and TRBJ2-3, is DGGITQSPKYLFRKEGQNVTLSCEQNLNHDAMYWYRQDPGQGLRLIYYSQIVNDFQKGDIAEGYSVSREKKESFPLTVTSAQKNPTAFYLCASSGDRGPSTDTQYFGPGTRLTVL.

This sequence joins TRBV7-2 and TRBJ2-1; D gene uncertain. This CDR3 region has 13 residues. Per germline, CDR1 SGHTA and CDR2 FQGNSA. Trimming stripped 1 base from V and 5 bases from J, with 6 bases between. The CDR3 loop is CASSLGVDNEQFF. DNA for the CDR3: TGTGCCAGCAGCTTAGGTGTAGACAATGAGCAGTTCTTC. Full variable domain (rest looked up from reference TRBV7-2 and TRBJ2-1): GAGVSQSPSNKVTEKGKDVELRCDPISGHTALYWYRQSLGQGLEFLIYFQGNSAPDKSGLPSDRFSAERTGGSVSTLTIQRTQQEDSAVYLCASSLGVDNEQFFGPGTRLTVL.